Presented here are 10 T cell receptor beta chains from one specimen sequenced in a study of cytomegalovirus exposure and HLA in healthy donors. The protocol was immunoSEQ multiplex PCR, while the TCRdb copy is restricted to in-frame clones and leaves out a portion. The table has over 200,000 clones, about 90% seen once. Material: PBMCs. The receptors come from a woman aged 18-29 years in good health and CMV-seronegative.

The rearrangement joins TRBV19 to TRBJ1-2, with 7 bases that match TRBD1. V shed 9 bases and J 6 bases; nucleotides not matched to a gene: 7. In germline, CDR1 is LNHDA, CDR2 SQIVND (reference sequence). CDR3 size: 12 residues. CDR3 bases: TGTGCCAGCGGACAGGTGGTCCATGGCTACACCTTC. It encodes CASGQVVHGYTF.

This chain uses TRBV15 with TRBJ2-1; maybe TRBD2 (5 bases). Germline V gives CDR1 LNHNV, CDR2 YYDKDF (reference sequence). Trimming stripped 3 bases from V and 2 bases from J, with 11 bases between. This CDR3 is built from 15 residues. CDR3 in amino acids: CATSSPGIPYNEQFF. The CDR3 nucleotides read TGTGCCACCAGCAGCCCCGGGATCCCCTACAATGAGCAGTTCTTC. The variable domain in full, completed from reference TRBV15 and TRBJ2-1, reads DAMVIQNPRYQVTQFGKPVTLSCSQTLNHNVMYWYQQKSSQAPKLLFHYYDKDFNNEADTPDNFQSRRPNTSFCFLDIRSPGLGDTAMYLCATSSPGIPYNEQFFGPGTRLTVL.

The rearrangement links TRBV2 to TRBJ1-1, with D possibly being TRBD1 (6 bases). Germline CDR1 SNHLY, CDR2 FYNNEI. The ends were cut back, 7 bases at V and 5 bases at J, with 20 bases in the middle. CDR3 length: 15 residues. The CDR3 sequence: CASNGRGDNWTEAFF. The CDR3 DNA is TGTGCCAGCAACGGCAGGGGTGATAATTGGACTGAAGCTTTCTTT.

This chain connects TRBV28 to TRBJ2-7, with 13 bases matching TRBD2. CDR1 and CDR2 (germline): MDHEN, SYDVKM. The CDR3 is 15 residues long. Trimming took 5 bases from V and 4 from J; bases not matched to a gene: 5. CDR3 sequence (DNA): TGTGCCAGCAGTACCCGGACTAGCGGGAGATACGAGCAGTACTTC. It codes for CASSTRTSGRYEQYF.

This clone has just a few counts. V gene TRBV13 combines with J gene TRBJ2-4, with TRBD1 as a possible D gene (5 bases). The CDR3 sequence is 13 residues long. Germline V gene lookup returns CDR1 PRHDT and CDR2 FYEKMQ (reference sequence). V lost 0 bases, J lost 7 bases, and 7 bases lay in between. Written as DNA, the CDR3 is TGTGCCAGCAGCTTAGGGGCAGGGAACATTCAGTACTTC. Translating gives CASSLGAGNIQYF.

This chain joins TRBV2 and TRBJ2-1; 10 bases match TRBD2. The V gene's germline CDR1 is SNHLY and CDR2 FYNNEI. This CDR3 has 15 residues. V was pared by 8 bases and J by 10 bases, with 14 bases of the junction left unmatched. For the CDR3, the DNA is TGTGCCAGCTCCCCCGAGTTAGCGGGAGGAGGAGAGCAGTTCTTC. Protein: CASSPELAGGGEQFF.

Only one count was recorded for this clone. J is TRBJ2-4 and V is TRBV6-1; D may be TRBD2 (5 bases). The CDR3 totals 15 residues. The germline V and J ends were trimmed by 0 bases and 2 bases, with 8 bases remaining between them. The V gene's germline CDR1 is MNHNS and CDR2 SASEGT. The CDR3 DNA reads as TGTGCCAGCAGTGAAGCGTCGGGAACCAAAAACATTCAGTACTTC. Protein: CASSEASGTKNIQYF.

The genes are TRBV5-4 and TRBJ2-5; 9 positions agree with TRBD1. Trimming took 4 bases from V and 6 from J; bases not matched to a gene: 7. Looked up from germline, CDR1 is SGHNT and CDR2 is YYREEE (reference sequence). CDR3 length: 14 residues. The CDR3 coding sequence is TGTGCCAGCAGCCAAGAGGGACAGGGTAAGACCCAGTACTTC. Protein: CASSQEGQGKTQYF.

The gene calls are TRBV28 and TRBJ2-1; 11 bases fit TRBD1. Germline CDR1 reads MDHEN; CDR2 reads SYDVKM. V dropped 8 bases and J dropped 0; count of bases not matched to a gene: 15. The CDR3 extends over 19 amino acids. This CDR3 reads CASPPSGQGASSSYNEQFF. CDR3 nucleotides: TGTGCCAGCCCCCCTAGCGGACAGGGGGCTTCCAGCTCCTACAATGAGCAGTTCTTC.

In this sample, this clone turned up once. The V gene is TRBV7-8, the J gene TRBJ2-7; 13 nucleotides line up with TRBD2. This CDR3 has 18 residues. Germline values: CDR1 SGHVS, CDR2 FQNEAQ. V lost 2 bases and J lost 2; bases outside the gene matches: 9. CDR3 sequence reads: CASSLQRTSGSRAYEQYF. CDR3 sequence (DNA): TGTGCCAGCAGCTTACAGAGGACTAGCGGGAGCAGGGCCTACGAGCAGTACTTC.